This T cell receptor (beta chain) was found in a study of response to subunit inactivated influenza vaccine. Germline V gives CDR1 MNHEY, CDR2 SVGEGT. The CDR3 sequence is 15 residues long. The V gene lost 6 bases and the J gene lost 1 base, with 15 bases spanning the gap. TCRdb processed the RT-PCR reads anew with MiXCR; each CDR3 protein has one entry. The sample has about 170,000 distinct CDR3 sequences, approximately 12% seen once. This same sample was also taken into another study, of T cells expressing NK-cell markers. This second study notes: The TCR beta cDNA came from 5'RACE template switching with UMIs. Several experiments added an anti-gamma-delta TCR antibody to sort only alpha-beta TCR T cells. The dominant NKG2C+ clonotypes represented about 1.0-7.0% of CD8+ T cells in about six donors.

The sample consisted of CD8+ T cells sorted from PBMCs, taken roughly 13 days after vaccination. The rearrangement joins TRBV6-2 or TRBV6-3 to TRBJ1-1; D gene ambiguous. This TCR derives from a man aged 50 to 59 who received an inactivated influenza vaccine. This chain's CDR3 is CASSLTGSTNTEAFF. Here the CDR3 DNA reads TGTGCCAGCAGCCTAACCGGGTCGACGAACACTGAAGCTTTCTTT.